This T cell receptor beta chain is drawn from a study of blood T cells in healthy people across ages. Alongside a J-beta primer mix, a sample-barcoded 5' primer served in a second PCR lasting about 7 to 12 cycles. TCRdb re-called the 5' RACE reads with MiXCR, one entry per CDR3 protein. The table lists under 950,000 distinct CDR3 sequences, approximately 22% of them singletons. This CDR3 has 14 amino acids. Germline trimming cut 11 bases from V and 3 bases from J; bases unmatched to any gene: 9. The sample was blood. This chain links TRBV12-3 or TRBV12-4 with TRBJ2-1, with TRBD2 matching over 8 bases. This sequence was found in a man in his sixties or seventies in good health. The DNA for the CDR3 is TGTGCCGCAGGTTCGGGGGGGCTCTACAATGAGCAGTTCTTC. Amino acids: CAAGSGGLYNEQFF.